One T cell receptor beta chain is described in this entry. Germline assignment: CDR1 SNHLY and CDR2 FYNNEI. The CDR3 runs 14 residues. With 6 bases removed from V and 0 bases from J, the gap between germline ends came to 11 bases. These data originate in a study of neoadjuvant anti-PD-1 for oral cavity cancer. The time point is: after neoadjuvant nivolumab, at surgical resection. Most PBMC samples had approximately 480 ng input DNA in six replicates. TCRdb's table, derived via immunoSEQ multiplex PCR, lists solely in-frame clones and lacks some. Of 55,000 to 75,000 clones listed, roughly nine tenths are singletons.

The receptor comes from a person aged 40 to 85 with oral cavity squamous cell carcinoma. The chain joins TRBV2 to TRBJ1-2, with D hard to call. The material was PBMCs, obtained after nivolumab (anti-PD-1) treatment. CDR3 amino acids: CASSPDSPNYGYTF. CDR3 nucleotides: TGTGCCAGCAGCCCGGACTCTCCTAACTATGGCTACACCTTC. Supplemented by reference TRBV2 and TRBJ1-2, the full variable domain reads EPEVTQTPSHQVTQMGQEVILRCVPISNHLYFYWYRQILGQKVEFLVSFYNNEISEKSEIFDDQFSVERPDGSNFTLKIRSTKLEDSAMYFCASSPDSPNYGYTFGSGTRLTVV.